The 23 T cell receptor beta chains given below trace back to one sample, sequenced in a study of blood T cell repertoires in COVID-19. Sequencing used immunoSEQ multiplex PCR; TCRdb keeps in-frame clones, though not all of them. The data contain approximately 150,000 clones, roughly 87% of them singletons. The sample comprised peripheral blood. These receptors were obtained from a woman aged 70 to 79 with acute or convalescent COVID-19.

The rearrangement uses TRBV9 and TRBJ1-1, with D perhaps TRBD1 (5 bases). Trimming removed 0 bases at V and 0 bases at J, with 12 bases between. This CDR3 has 16 amino acids. Per germline, CDR1 SGDLS and CDR2 YYNGEE. CDR3 coding DNA: TGTGCCAGCAGCGTAGCTATAGGGGTCATGAACACTGAAGCTTTCTTT. It yields the protein CASSVAIGVMNTEAFF.

This clone turned up a few times. The chain joins TRBV5-6 to TRBJ1-2; 9 bases fit TRBD1. Germline V gene data show CDR1 as SGHDT and CDR2 as YYEEEE. CDR3 length equals 13 residues. The V segment lost 4 bases and the J segment 6 bases; nucleotides outside the gene matches: 4. The CDR3 bases are TGTGCCAGCAGCCTGAGGGACAGGGATGGCTACACCTTC. Translated, it gives CASSLRDRDGYTF.

The chain carries TRBV3-1 (or the pseudogene TRBV3-2) and TRBJ2-1; 9 bases map to TRBD2. CDR3 length: 14 residues. The germline CDR1 and CDR2 sequences are LGHDT and YNNKEL (reference sequence). V dropped 4 bases and J dropped 6; count of bases not matched to a gene: 4. CDR3 sequence (DNA): TGTGCCAGCAGCCGCGGGGGGGCAGGCAATGAGCAGTTCTTC. It translates to CASSRGGAGNEQFF.

The gene calls are TRBV5-4 and TRBJ1-6; 7 nucleotides align to TRBD1. J gave up 4 bases and V 3 bases, and 4 bases lay outside the gene matches. The CDR3 totals 15 residues. The germline V gene encodes CDR1 SGHNT and CDR2 YYREEE (reference sequence). This CDR3 reads CASSSGDRYNSPLHF. The CDR3 nucleotides are TGTGCCAGCAGCTCGGGGGACAGATATAATTCACCCCTCCACTTT.

This sequence joins TRBV4-2 and TRBJ1-5; tentative D call: TRBD1 (5 bases). With 0 bases removed from V and 4 bases from J, the gap between germline ends came to 13 bases. The CDR3 is 16 amino acids. The germline CDR1 and CDR2 sequences are LGHNA and YNFKEQ. Written as DNA, the CDR3 is TGTGCCAGCAGCCAAGATCCTTGGGGACTGAATCAGCCCCAGCATTTT. This gives the protein CASSQDPWGLNQPQHF.

V and J are TRBV28 and TRBJ1-4, with unresolved D. Trimming stripped 3 bases from V and 0 bases from J, with 2 bases between. This CDR3 is built from 13 residues. Germline CDR1 reads MDHEN; CDR2 reads SYDVKM. The chain's CDR3 is CASSFSTNEKLFF. The CDR3, as DNA: TGTGCCAGCAGTTTCTCAACTAATGAAAAACTGTTTTTT. Drawing the rest from reference TRBV28 and TRBJ1-4, the complete variable domain is DVKVTQSSRYLVKRTGEKVFLECVQDMDHENMFWYRQDPGLGLRLIYFSYDVKMKEKGDIPEGYSVSREKKERFSLILESASTNQTSMYLCASSFSTNEKLFFGSGTQLSVL.

The chain recombines TRBV11-3 with TRBJ2-1; a possible D gene is TRBD2 (5 bases). The CDR3 contains 14 residues. Between the trimmed V and J ends, which lost 5 bases and 6 bases, there was a span of 14 bases. CDR1 and CDR2 (germline): SGHNT, YENEEA. This CDR3 reads CASSQLEIGNEQFF. In DNA form, the CDR3 reads TGTGCCAGCAGCCAACTAGAGATCGGCAATGAGCAGTTCTTC.

The rearrangement joins TRBV10-3 to TRBJ2-5, with D maybe TRBD1 (5 bases). In germline, CDR1 is ENHRY, CDR2 SYGVKD. The CDR3 sequence is 12 residues long. Trimming cost V 6 bases and J 2 bases, with 7 bases left between them. The CDR3 sequence is CAIRQDQETQYF. The CDR3 DNA sequence: TGTGCCATCAGACAGGATCAAGAGACCCAGTACTTC.

The V gene is TRBV6-5, the J gene TRBJ2-3, with 7 positions matching TRBD2. V dropped 6 bases and J dropped 2; count of bases not matched to a gene: 5. The germline CDR1 and CDR2 sequences are MNHEY and SVGAGI. The CDR3 has 14 residues. CDR3 residues: CASSRAGNTDTQYF. The CDR3 DNA is TGTGCCAGCAGCAGAGCGGGAAACACAGATACGCAGTATTTT.

This chain links TRBV24-1 with TRBJ2-5; no reliable D call. Germline V gives CDR1 KGHDR, CDR2 SFDVKD. The CDR3 is made up of 15 amino acids. Trimming shortened V by 2 bases and J by 0 bases, and 9 bases separated the two germline ends. The CDR3 DNA is TGTGCCACCAGTGATTCCAGCGAGTACCAAGAGACCCAGTACTTC. Residues: CATSDSSEYQETQYF.

The chain carries TRBV9 and TRBJ2-5; TRBD1 matches 8 bases. This CDR3 spans 15 amino acids. CDR1 is SGDLS, CDR2 YYNGEE, per germline. The V and J ends lost 3 bases and 4 bases, in that order; junction bases with no gene match: 8. CDR3 residues: CASSALGQGRETQYF. The CDR3 DNA is TGTGCCAGCAGCGCCCTCGGACAGGGTAGAGAGACCCAGTACTTC. The full variable domain, rest sourced from reference TRBV9 and TRBJ2-5, is DSGVTQTPKHLITATGQRVTLRCSPRSGDLSVYWYQQSLDQGLQFLIQYYNGEERAKGNILERFSAQQFPDLHSELNLSSLELGDSALYFCASSALGQGRETQYFGPGTRLLVL.

The chain recombines TRBV5-6 with TRBJ1-6; 8 bases fit TRBD1. The V segment lost 2 bases and the J segment 8 bases; nucleotides outside the gene matches: 12. In germline, CDR1 is SGHDT, CDR2 YYEEEE. CDR3 length: 17 residues. CDR3 protein: CASSFMTGAMGDSPLHF. In nucleotides, the CDR3 is TGTGCCAGCAGCTTTATGACAGGGGCCATGGGGGATTCACCCCTCCACTTT.

This clone was found once. The rearrangement links TRBV28 to TRBJ1-2; 7 positions agree with TRBD1. Germline values: CDR1 MDHEN, CDR2 SYDVKM. Trimming at V came to 3 bases and at J to 2 bases, leaving 3 bases not matched to a gene. The CDR3 has 14 amino acids. CDR3 region: CASSFQGDNYGYTF. CDR3 coding DNA: TGTGCCAGCAGTTTCCAGGGGGACAACTATGGCTACACCTTC.

V is TRBV28 and J is TRBJ1-5; TRBD1 agrees at 10 bases. The germline CDR1 and CDR2 sequences are MDHEN and SYDVKM. J lost 0 bases, V lost 4 bases, and 15 bases had no gene match. This CDR3 is 20 amino acids long. CDR3 sequence: CASSSTGGADLFDSNQPQHF. As DNA, the CDR3 is TGTGCCAGCAGTTCGACAGGGGGCGCGGACCTCTTTGATAGCAATCAGCCCCAGCATTTT.

In this sample, this clone turned up a few times. V and J are TRBV4-1 and TRBJ2-5, with D hard to call. The germline CDR1 and CDR2 sequences are MGHRA and YSYEKL. The CDR3 is 13 amino acids. V gave up 3 bases and J gave up 5 bases, with 10 bases separating them. CDR3 region: CASSHRGRETQYF. DNA for the CDR3: TGCGCCAGCAGCCATCGCGGCCGGGAGACCCAGTACTTC.

The chain uses TRBV7-9 and TRBJ2-5; 9 bases match TRBD2. The CDR3 totals 16 residues. CDR1 SEHNR and CDR2 FQNEAQ come from the germline V gene (reference sequence). V dropped 4 bases and J dropped 2; count of bases not matched to a gene: 8. CDR3 in amino acids: CASSSRRRGGQETQYF. CDR3 nucleotides: TGTGCCAGCAGCTCCAGGAGGCGGGGGGGTCAAGAGACCCAGTACTTC.

The CDR3 coding sequence is TGTGCCAGCAGCCAAGATCAGAGCGGGAGGGCTTTCTACAATGAGCAGTTCTTC. Protein product: CASSQDQSGRAFYNEQFF. The V gene is TRBV3-1 (or the pseudogene TRBV3-2), the J gene TRBJ2-1; 10 nucleotides line up with TRBD2. With 0 bases clipped from V and 3 bases from J, the junction kept 8 bases outside the gene matches. CDR3 length: 18 amino acids. Per the germline V gene, CDR1 is LGHDT and CDR2 is YNNKEL (reference sequence).

This clone was counted a single time. The chain has TRBV7-9 and TRBJ2-3; no clear D. V shed 5 bases and J shed 0 bases, with 9 bases lying between them. The CDR3 spans 14 residues. From germline, CDR1 is SEHNR and CDR2 FQNEAQ (reference sequence). CDR3 bases: TGTGCCAGCAGCCCTTTATCTAGCACAGATACGCAGTATTTT. Protein sequence: CASSPLSSTDTQYF. The entire variable domain, with the rest obtained from reference TRBV7-9 and TRBJ2-3, is as follows: DTGVSQNPRHKITKRGQNVTFRCDPISEHNRLYWYRQTLGQGPEFLTYFQNEAQLEKSRLLSDRFSAERPKGSFSTLEIQRTEQGDSAMYLCASSPLSSTDTQYFGPGTRLTVL.

The chain couples TRBV19 to TRBJ2-3; a weak D match, TRBD1 (5 bases). The CDR3 contains 12 residues. V was pared by 3 bases and J by 11 bases, with 12 bases between. The germline V gene encodes CDR1 LNHDA and CDR2 SQIVND (reference sequence). This CDR3 reads CASSIDVGEQYF. As DNA, the CDR3 is TGTGCCAGTAGTATTGACGTAGGGGAGCAGTATTTT.

The chain recombines TRBV6-2 or TRBV6-3 with TRBJ1-1; D gene uncertain. V lost 6 bases and J 5 bases, leaving 19 bases between the germline ends. The CDR3 is 15 amino acids. Germline CDR1 reads MNHEY; CDR2 reads SVGEGT. The CDR3 bases are TGTGCCAGCAGCACCAACCTCCGGAGGGAGACTGAAGCTTTCTTT. Encoded protein: CASSTNLRRETEAFF.

The rearrangement links TRBV21-1 to TRBJ1-4; the table's D call, TRBD1, was not checked against the DNA. TRBV21-1 is deemed a pseudogene. The CDR3 sequence is 16 residues long. The DNA of the CDR3 is TGTGCCAGCACTGCCACCCCCGGGACAGGAAGGGAAAAACTGTTTTTT. Protein sequence: CASTATPGTGREKLFF.

The chain recombines TRBV5-6 with TRBJ2-5; 12 bases match TRBD2. Germline V CDR1 and CDR2: SGHDT, YYEEEE. The CDR3 length is 16 residues. With 3 bases clipped from V and 5 bases from J, the junction kept 8 bases outside the gene matches. CDR3: CASSSASGGARETQYF. The DNA of the CDR3 is TGTGCCAGCAGCTCGGCTAGCGGGGGGGCCAGGGAGACCCAGTACTTC.

This clone was found a few times. The chain links TRBV10-3 to TRBJ2-7; 7 nucleotides line up with TRBD1. CDR3 length: 14 residues. Germline trimming cut 6 bases from V and 4 bases from J; bases unmatched to any gene: 9. CDR1 is ENHRY and CDR2 is SYGVKD in the germline V gene. Here the CDR3 DNA reads TGTGCCATCAGCCCAGGGGGATCCGTTTACGAGCAGTACTTC. Translating gives CAISPGGSVYEQYF.